At least ten counts were recorded for the clone carrying this T cell receptor (beta chain). What it recognizes is unknown. Germline CDR1 reads MNHEY; CDR2 reads SVGAGI. The V and J ends lost 4 bases and 10 bases respectively, with 17 bases between them. This CDR3 region has 14 residues. The entry originates in a study of Graves' ophthalmopathy and Graves' hyperthyroidism. Study-level background: Specimen type is peripheral blood, obtained at initial diagnosis before any treatment.

TCR beta CDR3 amplification used RNA transcripts. After a first-round RT-PCR with HTBI primers, a second-round multiplex PCR was run. Using its own MiXCR run on the multiplex PCR reads, TCRdb lists one record per CDR3 protein. The table has under 250,000 distinct CDR3 sequences, roughly 29% seen once. General study results and limits: The authors also found most expanded thyroid clonotypes above 0.001 frequency in blood. The model achieved 70.59% sensitivity and around 72% specificity for ophthalmopathy progression.

The origin of this receptor is a man aged 45-65 years with Graves' ophthalmopathy. V usage is TRBV6-5 and J usage is TRBJ2-1, with D tentatively TRBD1 or TRBD2 (5 bases each). The sample consisted of peripheral blood. The CDR3 nucleotides read TGTGCCAGCAGTTCCATGGCCGGGACGAGGGAGCAGTTCTTC. This codes for CASSSMAGTREQFF.